The rows below give T cell receptor beta chains drawn from one sample of a study of early T cells in non-severe SARS-CoV-2 infection. TCRdb analysed the 5' RACE reads with MiXCR anew, one entry per CDR3 protein. The table lists tens of thousands of distinct CDR3 sequences, 12% of them singletons. Sequencing input: whole blood. Receptors were obtained from an adult who was a healthcare worker with PCR-confirmed SARS-CoV-2 infection or an uninfected control (not recorded which). Each CDR3 is given with its conserved first and last residue. The order of the fields is J gene, CDR3 length, D gene, V gene, clone size, CDR3 DNA, CDR3 protein. A D gene is named only where the DNA matches it firmly. Only some rows state a clone size, as once, few, many or a class for expanded clones.

J gene: TRBJ2-2
CDR3 length: 15
D gene: TRBD1
V gene: TRBV4-2
clone size: NA
CDR3 DNA: TGTGCCAGCAGCACCACGGGACAGGCCACCGGGGAGCTGTTTTTT
CDR3 protein: CASSTTGQATGELFF

J gene: TRBJ2-1
CDR3 length: 14
D gene: NA
V gene: TRBV7-3
clone size: few
CDR3 DNA: TGTGCCAGCAGCTTAACTGGGATGCGGGGAGAGCAGTTCTTC
CDR3 protein: CASSLTGMRGEQFF

J gene: TRBJ1-2
CDR3 length: 14
D gene: NA
V gene: TRBV18
clone size: many
CDR3 DNA: TGTGCCAGCTCACCCCAGACCGGGCCTTATGGCTACACCTTC
CDR3 protein: CASSPQTGPYGYTF

J gene: TRBJ1-2
CDR3 length: 15
D gene: NA
V gene: TRBV7-8
clone size: many
CDR3 DNA: TGTGCCAGCAGCTTGATTGCGGGGGCAGAGTATGGCTACACCTTC
CDR3 protein: CASSLIAGAEYGYTF

J gene: TRBJ2-7
CDR3 length: 15
D gene: TRBD2
V gene: TRBV5-5
clone size: NA
CDR3 DNA: TGTGCCAGCAGCTTGAAGCGGGAGGGCCTATTCGAGCAGTACTTC
CDR3 protein: CASSLKREGLFEQYF

J gene: TRBJ2-1
CDR3 length: 11
D gene: NA
V gene: TRBV29-1
clone size: many
CDR3 DNA: TGCAGCGCTACGTGGGACAATGAGCAGTTCTTC
CDR3 protein: CSATWDNEQFF

J gene: TRBJ2-7
CDR3 length: 16
D gene: NA
V gene: TRBV5-1
clone size: many
CDR3 DNA: TGCGCCAGCAGCCAGGGACGCGCCCTTTTCTCCTACGAGCAGTACTTC
CDR3 protein: CASSQGRALFSYEQYF

J gene: TRBJ1-3
CDR3 length: 14
D gene: NA
V gene: TRBV3-1
clone size: few
CDR3 DNA: TGTGCCAGCAGCCAGGACCTGGTGGCAAACACCATATATTTT
CDR3 protein: CASSQDLVANTIYF

J gene: TRBJ1-3
CDR3 length: 15
D gene: NA
V gene: TRBV6-6
clone size: NA
CDR3 DNA: TGTGCCAGCAGTTACTCTGAAGGAGGGGGAAACACCATATATTTT
CDR3 protein: CASSYSEGGGNTIYF

J gene: TRBJ2-2
CDR3 length: 12
D gene: NA
V gene: TRBV19
clone size: NA
CDR3 DNA: TGTGCCAGTAGTACGAGGACCGGGGAGCTGTTTTTT
CDR3 protein: CASSTRTGELFF

J gene: TRBJ2-2
CDR3 length: 20
D gene: TRBD1
V gene: TRBV7-9
clone size: many
CDR3 DNA: TGTGCCAGCAGCCCAAAGACCGGGACAGGGGGCTTTAAAGGCACCGGGGAGCTGTTTTTT
CDR3 protein: CASSPKTGTGGFKGTGELFF

J gene: TRBJ1-6
CDR3 length: 14
D gene: TRBD1
V gene: TRBV12-3/TRBV12-4
clone size: many
CDR3 DNA: TGTGCCAGCAGTTTCGACAGGGGTAATTCACCCCTCCACTTT
CDR3 protein: CASSFDRGNSPLHF

J gene: TRBJ2-3
CDR3 length: 14
D gene: NA
V gene: TRBV5-4
clone size: many
CDR3 DNA: TGTGCCAGCAGCTTGGCTTCAAGCACAGATACGCAGTATTTT
CDR3 protein: CASSLASSTDTQYF

J gene: TRBJ2-7
CDR3 length: 15
D gene: TRBD2
V gene: TRBV5-5
clone size: few
CDR3 DNA: TGTGCCAGCAGCCTCACTAGCGCCGGAGTAAACGAGCAGTACTTC
CDR3 protein: CASSLTSAGVNEQYF

J gene: TRBJ1-6
CDR3 length: 14
D gene: NA
V gene: TRBV6-2/TRBV6-3
clone size: NA
CDR3 DNA: TGTGCCAGCAGTCTGACAGAGAATAATTCACCCCTCCACTTT
CDR3 protein: CASSLTENNSPLHF

J gene: TRBJ1-2
CDR3 length: 15
D gene: NA
V gene: TRBV12-3/TRBV12-4
clone size: few
CDR3 DNA: TGTGCCAGCAGTTTATTGGGGGCGGATAACTATGGCTACACCTTC
CDR3 protein: CASSLLGADNYGYTF

J gene: TRBJ2-3
CDR3 length: 13
D gene: NA
V gene: TRBV9
clone size: few
CDR3 DNA: TGTGCCAGCAGTCCTCCGGGCACAGATACGCAGTATTTT
CDR3 protein: CASSPPGTDTQYF

J gene: TRBJ2-3
CDR3 length: 10
D gene: NA
V gene: TRBV11-2
clone size: NA
CDR3 DNA: TGTGCCAGCAAGGGGGGTACGCAGTATTTT
CDR3 protein: CASKGGTQYF

J gene: TRBJ2-6
CDR3 length: 17
D gene: TRBD2
V gene: TRBV7-3
clone size: few
CDR3 DNA: TGTGCCAGCGGTTCCCCGGGGGGATTCTCTGGGGCCAACGTCCTGACTTTC
CDR3 protein: CASGSPGGFSGANVLTF

J gene: TRBJ2-1
CDR3 length: 15
D gene: NA
V gene: TRBV5-1
clone size: few
CDR3 DNA: TGCGCCAGCTGCCTCTTGATCGGGTCCGACAATGAGCAGTTCTTC
CDR3 protein: CASCLLIGSDNEQFF

J gene: TRBJ2-5
CDR3 length: 13
D gene: NA
V gene: TRBV6-1
clone size: few
CDR3 DNA: TGTGCCAGCAGTGAATCCCCAAGAGAGACCCAGTACTTC
CDR3 protein: CASSESPRETQYF

J gene: TRBJ2-1
CDR3 length: 14
D gene: TRBD1
V gene: TRBV3-1
clone size: few
CDR3 DNA: TGTGCCAGCAGCTTCCGGGACAGTAGAAATGAGCAGTTCTTC
CDR3 protein: CASSFRDSRNEQFF

J gene: TRBJ2-1
CDR3 length: 11
D gene: NA
V gene: TRBV6-5
clone size: once
CDR3 DNA: TGTGCCGCCTCCTGGGGGTCTGAGCAGTTCTTC
CDR3 protein: CAASWGSEQFF

J gene: TRBJ2-1
CDR3 length: 14
D gene: TRBD2
V gene: TRBV29-1
clone size: NA
CDR3 DNA: TGCAGCGTTGATACTAGCGGATTTTACAATGAGCAGTTCTTC
CDR3 protein: CSVDTSGFYNEQFF

J gene: TRBJ1-1
CDR3 length: 13
D gene: NA
V gene: TRBV7-3
clone size: many
CDR3 DNA: TGTGCCAGCAGCCCCCAGAAGAACACTGAAGCTTTCTTT
CDR3 protein: CASSPQKNTEAFF

J gene: TRBJ2-1
CDR3 length: 13
D gene: NA
V gene: TRBV7-9
clone size: NA
CDR3 DNA: TGTGCCAGCAGCTTAGGACGTGACTCGAGGGTGTTCTTC
CDR3 protein: CASSLGRDSRVFF

J gene: TRBJ2-3
CDR3 length: 15
D gene: NA
V gene: TRBV12-3/TRBV12-4
clone size: many
CDR3 DNA: TGTGCCAGCAGCACTCTGACCGCGAACCCGGATACGCAGTATTTT
CDR3 protein: CASSTLTANPDTQYF

J gene: TRBJ2-3
CDR3 length: 15
D gene: TRBD2
V gene: TRBV7-2
clone size: few
CDR3 DNA: TGTGCCAGCAGCTTCGGACTAGCGGGGGGGAAGCCGCAGTATTTT
CDR3 protein: CASSFGLAGGKPQYF

J gene: TRBJ2-4
CDR3 length: 17
D gene: NA
V gene: TRBV20-1
clone size: many
CDR3 DNA: TGCAGTGCTAGATTTCCAGGGCAGAGAGAAGCCAAAAACATTCAGTACTTC
CDR3 protein: CSARFPGQREAKNIQYF

J gene: TRBJ2-7
CDR3 length: 11
D gene: NA
V gene: TRBV6-5
clone size: few
CDR3 DNA: TGTGCCAGCAGGGCAGGGAAGCGGCAGTACTTC
CDR3 protein: CASRAGKRQYF

J gene: TRBJ2-2
CDR3 length: 15
D gene: TRBD1
V gene: TRBV6-6
clone size: NA
CDR3 DNA: TGTGCCAGCAGTGACCCAACAGGGGAAGCAGGGGAGCTGTTTTTT
CDR3 protein: CASSDPTGEAGELFF

J gene: TRBJ2-1
CDR3 length: 14
D gene: NA
V gene: TRBV4-2
clone size: NA
CDR3 DNA: TGTGCCAGCAGCCAACACGGGCCCACCAATGAGCAGTTCTTC
CDR3 protein: CASSQHGPTNEQFF